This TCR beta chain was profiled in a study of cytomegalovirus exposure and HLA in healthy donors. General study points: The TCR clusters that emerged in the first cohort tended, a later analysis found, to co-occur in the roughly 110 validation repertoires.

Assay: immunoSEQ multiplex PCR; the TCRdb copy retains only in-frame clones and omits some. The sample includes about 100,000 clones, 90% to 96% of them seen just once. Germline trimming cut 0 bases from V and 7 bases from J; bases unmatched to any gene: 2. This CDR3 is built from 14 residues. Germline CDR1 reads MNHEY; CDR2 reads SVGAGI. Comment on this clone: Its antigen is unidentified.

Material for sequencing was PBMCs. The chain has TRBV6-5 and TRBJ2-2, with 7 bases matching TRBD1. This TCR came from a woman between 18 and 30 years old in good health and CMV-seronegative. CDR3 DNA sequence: TGTGCCAGCAGTTACTCTAGGGACAGCGGGGAGCTGTTTTTT. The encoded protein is CASSYSRDSGELFF.